Sequencing of this T cell receptor beta chain was carried out in a study of radiotherapy plus CTLA-4 blockade in lung cancer. Chemo-refractory metastatic non-small-cell lung cancer patients received focal radiation with ipilimumab CTLA-4 blockade. In germline, CDR1 is SGDLS, CDR2 YYNGEE. This CDR3 has 16 residues. Trimming took 3 bases from V and 0 from J, leaving 13 bases between them. Method: immunoSEQ multiplex PCR; TCRdb's copy keeps in-frame clones and lacks some. This table has 60,000 or so clones, around 80% appearing once. The starting material was peripheral blood, obtained from a patient treated with radiotherapy plus ipilimumab. This receptor was obtained from a human donor with non-small cell lung cancer who had a partial response to radiotherapy plus ipilimumab. The chain carries TRBV9 and TRBJ1-3; D might be TRBD1 (5 bases). The CDR3 region is CASSGLGRSSGNTIYF. The CDR3 nucleotides read TGTGCCAGCAGCGGCCTGGGGCGCAGCTCTGGAAACACCATATATTTT.